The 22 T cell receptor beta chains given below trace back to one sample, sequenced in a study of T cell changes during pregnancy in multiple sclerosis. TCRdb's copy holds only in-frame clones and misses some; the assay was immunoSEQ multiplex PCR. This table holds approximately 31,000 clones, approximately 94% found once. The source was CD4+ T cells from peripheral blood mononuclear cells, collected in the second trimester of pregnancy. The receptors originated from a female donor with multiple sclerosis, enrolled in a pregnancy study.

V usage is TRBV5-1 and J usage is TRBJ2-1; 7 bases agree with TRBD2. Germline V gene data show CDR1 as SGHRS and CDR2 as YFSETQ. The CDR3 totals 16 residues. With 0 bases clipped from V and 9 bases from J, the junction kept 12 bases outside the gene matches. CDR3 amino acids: CASSLGVRGSQGEQFF. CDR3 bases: TGCGCCAGCAGCTTGGGGGTCCGCGGGAGCCAGGGTGAGCAGTTCTTC.

The CDR3 sequence: CASSRDRGNSKLFF. The CDR3 bases are TGTGCCAGCAGCCGGGACAGGGGAAATTCAAAACTGTTTTTT. The chain has TRBV11-2 and TRBJ1-4; 10 bases agree with TRBD1. Germline V gene lookup returns CDR1 SGHAT and CDR2 FQNNGV. The CDR3 loop spans 14 amino acids. V lost 5 bases to trimming and J lost 10 bases; unmatched junction nucleotides: 7.

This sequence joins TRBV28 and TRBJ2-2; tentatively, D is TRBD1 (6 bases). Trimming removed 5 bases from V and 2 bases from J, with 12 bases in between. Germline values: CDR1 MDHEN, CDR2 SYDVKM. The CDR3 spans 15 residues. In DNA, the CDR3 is TGTGCCAGCAGTCGCCGGGACACCAACACCGGGGAGCTGTTTTTT. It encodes CASSRRDTNTGELFF.

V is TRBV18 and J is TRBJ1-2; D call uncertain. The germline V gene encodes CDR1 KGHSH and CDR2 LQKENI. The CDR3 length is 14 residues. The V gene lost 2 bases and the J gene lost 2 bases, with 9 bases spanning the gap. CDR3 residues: CASSPTQANYGYTF. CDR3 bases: TGTGCCAGCTCACCAACCCAGGCCAACTATGGCTACACCTTC.

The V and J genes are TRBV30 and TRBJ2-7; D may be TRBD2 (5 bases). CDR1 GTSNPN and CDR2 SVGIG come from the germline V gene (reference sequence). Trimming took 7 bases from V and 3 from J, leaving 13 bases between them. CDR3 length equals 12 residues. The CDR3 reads CASNFGGYEQYF. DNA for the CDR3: TGTGCCTCAAACTTCGGAGGCTACGAGCAGTACTTC.

DNA of the CDR3: TGCAGCGTTGACAGGCTAGCGGGAGATACGCAGTATTTT. Its translation is CSVDRLAGDTQYF. The rearrangement uses TRBV29-1 and TRBJ2-3, with 8 bases aligning to TRBD2. Germline CDR1 is SQVTM and CDR2 is ANQGSEA. This CDR3 has 13 residues. V shed 3 bases and J 5 bases; nucleotides not matched to a gene: 4.

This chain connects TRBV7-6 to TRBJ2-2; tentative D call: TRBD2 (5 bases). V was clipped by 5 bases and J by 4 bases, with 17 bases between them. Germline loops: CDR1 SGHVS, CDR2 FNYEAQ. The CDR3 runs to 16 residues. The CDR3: CASSEQGRVGTGELFF. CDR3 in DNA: TGTGCCAGCAGCGAGCAAGGGCGGGTGGGCACCGGGGAGCTGTTTTTT. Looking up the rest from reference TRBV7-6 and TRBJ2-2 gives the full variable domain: GAGVSQSPRYKVTKRGQDVALRCDPISGHVSLYWYRQALGQGPEFLTYFNYEAQQDKSGLPNDRFSAERPEGSISTLTIQRTEQRDSAMYRCASSEQGRVGTGELFFGEGSRLTVL.

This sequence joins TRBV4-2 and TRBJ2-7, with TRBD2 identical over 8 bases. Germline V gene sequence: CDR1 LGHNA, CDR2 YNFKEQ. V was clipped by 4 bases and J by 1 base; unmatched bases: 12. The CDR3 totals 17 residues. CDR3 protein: CASSPSGSGRNSYEQYF. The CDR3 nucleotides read TGTGCCAGCAGCCCTTCTGGGAGCGGGAGAAATTCCTACGAGCAGTACTTC.

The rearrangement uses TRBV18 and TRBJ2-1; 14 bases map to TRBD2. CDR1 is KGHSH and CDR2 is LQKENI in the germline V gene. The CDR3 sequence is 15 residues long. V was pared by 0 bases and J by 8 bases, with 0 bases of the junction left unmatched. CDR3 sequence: CASSPPGLAGDEQFF. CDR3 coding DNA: TGTGCCAGCTCACCACCGGGACTAGCGGGAGATGAGCAGTTCTTC.

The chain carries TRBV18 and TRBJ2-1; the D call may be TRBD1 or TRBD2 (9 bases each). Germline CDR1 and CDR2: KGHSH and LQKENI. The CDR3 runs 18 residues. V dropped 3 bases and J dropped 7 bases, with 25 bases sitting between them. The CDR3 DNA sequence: TGTGCCAGCTCACCGGGACAGGGAGAGCGAGCGGGAGGTAATGAGCAGTTCTTC. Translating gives CASSPGQGERAGGNEQFF.

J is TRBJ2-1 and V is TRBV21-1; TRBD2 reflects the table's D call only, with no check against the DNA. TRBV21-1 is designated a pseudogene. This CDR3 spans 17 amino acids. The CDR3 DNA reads TGTGCCAGCAGCAAAGACCGGAAGGTTTCTCGGGAGTTGTGGCAGTTCTTC. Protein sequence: CASSKDRKVSRELWQFF.

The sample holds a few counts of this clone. The CDR3 spells CASSFSGTSATYEQYF. DNA of the CDR3: TGTGCCAGCAGCTTCTCCGGGACTAGCGCTACCTACGAGCAGTACTTC. The chain uses TRBV5-5 and TRBJ2-7; TRBD2 agrees at 10 bases. J was trimmed by 2 bases and V by 2 bases; bases with no gene match: 7. The CDR3 extends over 16 amino acids. Germline V gene lookup returns CDR1 SGHKS and CDR2 YYEKEE (reference sequence). Full variable domain (rest looked up from reference TRBV5-5 and TRBJ2-7): DAGVTQSPTHLIKTRGQQVTLRCSPISGHKSVSWYQQVLGQGPQFIFQYYEKEERGRGNFPDRFSARQFPNYSSELNVNALLLGDSALYLCASSFSGTSATYEQYFGPGTRLTVT.

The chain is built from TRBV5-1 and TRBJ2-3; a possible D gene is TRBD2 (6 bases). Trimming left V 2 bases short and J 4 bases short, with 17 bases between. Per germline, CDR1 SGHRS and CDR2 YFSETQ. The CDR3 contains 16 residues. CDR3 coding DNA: TGCGCCAGCAGCTTTGGGGCTAGCGAAAGGGCAGATACGCAGTATTTT. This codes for CASSFGASERADTQYF. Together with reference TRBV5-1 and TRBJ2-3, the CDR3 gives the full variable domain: KAGVTQTPRYLIKTRGQQVTLSCSPISGHRSVSWYQQTPGQGLQFLFEYFSETQRNKGNFPGRFSGRQFSNSRSEMNVSTLELGDSALYLCASSFGASERADTQYFGPGTRLTVL.

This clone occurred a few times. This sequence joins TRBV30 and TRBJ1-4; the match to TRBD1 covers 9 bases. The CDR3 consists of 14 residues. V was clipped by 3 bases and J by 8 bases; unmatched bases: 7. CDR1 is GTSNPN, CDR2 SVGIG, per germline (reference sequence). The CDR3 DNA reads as TGTGCCTGGAGGAGTGGGACAGGGTGGGAAAAACTGTTTTTT. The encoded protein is CAWRSGTGWEKLFF.

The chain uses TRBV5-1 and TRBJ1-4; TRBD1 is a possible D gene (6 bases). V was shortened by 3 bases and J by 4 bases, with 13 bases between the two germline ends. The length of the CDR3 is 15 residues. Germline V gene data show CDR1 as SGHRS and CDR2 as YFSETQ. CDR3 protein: CASSSRGGGNEKLFF. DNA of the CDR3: TGCGCCAGCAGCTCACGCGGGGGCGGTAATGAAAAACTGTTTTTT.

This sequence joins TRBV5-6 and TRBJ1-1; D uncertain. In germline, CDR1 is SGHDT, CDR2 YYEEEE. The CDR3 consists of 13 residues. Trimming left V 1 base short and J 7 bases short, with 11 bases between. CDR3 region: CASSLFRGGEAFF. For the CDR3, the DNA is TGTGCCAGCAGCTTGTTTCGGGGTGGTGAAGCTTTCTTT.

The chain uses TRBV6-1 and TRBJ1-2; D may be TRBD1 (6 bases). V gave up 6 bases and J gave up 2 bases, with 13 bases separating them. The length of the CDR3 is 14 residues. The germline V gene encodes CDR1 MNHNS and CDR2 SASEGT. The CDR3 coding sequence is TGTGCCAGCAGCGCGGACAGAATGAACTATGGCTACACCTTC. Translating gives CASSADRMNYGYTF.

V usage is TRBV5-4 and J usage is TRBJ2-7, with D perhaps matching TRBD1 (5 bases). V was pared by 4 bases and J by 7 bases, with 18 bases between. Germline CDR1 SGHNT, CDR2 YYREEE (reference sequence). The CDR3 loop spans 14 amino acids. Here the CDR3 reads CASSLGLGVGEQYF. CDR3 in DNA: TGTGCCAGCAGCCTGGGGCTGGGCGTGGGTGAGCAGTACTTC.

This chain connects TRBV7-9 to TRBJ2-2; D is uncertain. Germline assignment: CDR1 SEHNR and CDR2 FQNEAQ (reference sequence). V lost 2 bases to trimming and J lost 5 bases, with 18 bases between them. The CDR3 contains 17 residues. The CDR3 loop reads CASSLYVIRDRTGELFF. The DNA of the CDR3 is TGTGCCAGCAGCTTATATGTAATCCGCGATCGGACCGGGGAGCTGTTTTTT.

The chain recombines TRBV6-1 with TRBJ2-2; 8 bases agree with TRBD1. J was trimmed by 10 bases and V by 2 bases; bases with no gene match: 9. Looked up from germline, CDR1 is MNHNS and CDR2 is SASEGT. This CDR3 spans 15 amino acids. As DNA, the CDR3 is TGTGCCAGCAGTGAACGGACAGGGCGAGCCGTGGAGCTGTTTTTT. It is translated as CASSERTGRAVELFF.

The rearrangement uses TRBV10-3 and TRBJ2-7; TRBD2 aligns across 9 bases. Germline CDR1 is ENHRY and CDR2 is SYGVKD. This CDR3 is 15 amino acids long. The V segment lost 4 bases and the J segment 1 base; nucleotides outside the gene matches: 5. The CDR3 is CAISAGSGGSYEQYF. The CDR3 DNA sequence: TGTGCCATCAGTGCGGGTAGCGGGGGTTCCTACGAGCAGTACTTC.

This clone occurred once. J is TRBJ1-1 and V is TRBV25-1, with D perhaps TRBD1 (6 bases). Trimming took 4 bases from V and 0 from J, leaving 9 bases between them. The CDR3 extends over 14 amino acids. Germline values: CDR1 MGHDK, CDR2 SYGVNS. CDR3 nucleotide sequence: TGTGCCAGCAGTGCTGGACAGCTGAACACTGAAGCTTTCTTT. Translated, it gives CASSAGQLNTEAFF.